The 21 T cell receptor beta chains presented below share a single source sample, sequenced in a study of blood T cell repertoires in COVID-19. TCRdb's table, derived via immunoSEQ multiplex PCR, lists solely in-frame clones and lacks some. The sample yields about 320,000 clones, almost 85% seen once. The specimen was peripheral blood. These receptors were taken from a human donor in a cohort sampled during active COVID-19.

This chain joins TRBV7-9 and TRBJ1-5; 11 positions agree with TRBD1. This CDR3 has 14 residues. Germline V gene data show CDR1 as SEHNR and CDR2 as FQNEAQ (reference sequence). J was trimmed by 4 bases and V by 4 bases; bases with no gene match: 0. CDR3 DNA: TGTGCCAGCAGCTGGGACAGGGGGAATCAGCCCCAGCATTTT. This codes for CASSWDRGNQPQHF.

The chain has TRBV24-1 and TRBJ2-5; 8 bases fit TRBD1. CDR1 and CDR2 (germline): KGHDR, SFDVKD. This CDR3 spans 16 amino acids. The V and J ends lost 3 bases and 1 base, in that order; junction bases with no gene match: 6. The CDR3 here is CATSDPGTGTQETQYF. The CDR3 bases are TGTGCCACCAGTGATCCCGGGACAGGCACCCAAGAGACCCAGTACTTC.

V usage is TRBV2 and J usage is TRBJ1-6; D call uncertain. Per the germline V gene, CDR1 is SNHLY and CDR2 is FYNNEI. The V gene lost 3 bases and the J gene lost 7 bases, with 13 bases spanning the gap. CDR3 length: 15 amino acids. In DNA form, the CDR3 reads TGTGCCAGCAGTGAGGTAGGCAGGCCAAATTCACCCCTCCACTTT. It is translated as CASSEVGRPNSPLHF.

CDR3 bases: TGTGCCAGCAGCTCGGTCTACAATGAGCAGTTCTTC. Translating gives CASSSVYNEQFF. The chain links TRBV11-3 to TRBJ2-1; no clear D. The CDR3 sequence is 12 residues long. Trimming took off 4 bases at V and 3 bases at J, with 4 bases between the two ends. Germline CDR1 SGHNT, CDR2 YENEEA.

This chain joins TRBV19 and TRBJ2-3, with D possibly matching TRBD1 (7 bases). The CDR3 consists of 14 residues. Germline CDR1 is LNHDA and CDR2 is SQIVND (reference sequence). Trimming cost V 3 bases and J 5 bases, with 12 bases left between them. The DNA for the CDR3 is TGTGCCAGTAGTATCCCAGGGGGGATAGATACGCAGTATTTT. Translated, it gives CASSIPGGIDTQYF.

The chain carries TRBV6-5 and TRBJ2-3; TRBD1 matches 7 bases. This CDR3 has 14 residues. Per germline, CDR1 MNHEY and CDR2 SVGAGI. V shed 4 bases and J 4 bases; nucleotides not matched to a gene: 5. CDR3 bases: TGTGCCAGCAGTTCGACAGGGTCCCCAGATACGCAGTATTTT. Amino acid sequence: CASSSTGSPDTQYF.

CDR3 nucleotide sequence: TGTGCCAGCAGCCACAGGGGGGCCGGCACTGAAGCTTTCTTT. This encodes CASSHRGAGTEAFF. The chain links TRBV5-6 to TRBJ1-1; 8 positions agree with TRBD1. CDR1 and CDR2 from the germline V gene are SGHDT and YYEEEE. V was pared by 4 bases and J by 4 bases, with 6 bases of the junction left unmatched. This CDR3 is 14 amino acids long.

V gene TRBV5-1 combines with J gene TRBJ1-1, with a possible D match to TRBD1 (5 bases). Germline CDR1 SGHRS, CDR2 YFSETQ. The CDR3 runs to 15 residues. The germline V and J ends were trimmed by 0 bases and 0 bases, with 9 bases remaining between them. DNA for the CDR3: TGCGCCAGCAGCTTGGCTGGGGCCGTGAACACTGAAGCTTTCTTT. This gives the protein CASSLAGAVNTEAFF.

The table lists this clone with a count of one. The rearrangement uses TRBV7-9 and TRBJ1-1, with D perhaps TRBD1 (6 bases). Trimming stripped 0 bases from V and 10 bases from J, with 9 bases between. This CDR3 contains 12 residues. Germline V gives CDR1 SEHNR, CDR2 FQNEAQ (reference sequence). CDR3 in amino acids: CASSLAKQGAFF. DNA of the CDR3: TGTGCCAGCAGCTTAGCGAAACAGGGAGCTTTCTTT.

V usage is TRBV14 and J usage is TRBJ1-5, with a possible D match to TRBD1 (5 bases). Germline V CDR1 and CDR2: SGHDN, FVKESK. This CDR3 region has 16 residues. The V end lost 1 base, the J end lost 3 bases, and 13 bases lay between the germline ends. The CDR3 DNA is TGTGCCAGCAGCCAAGCGGGGGGTAATAACAATCAGCCCCAGCATTTT. Protein sequence: CASSQAGGNNNQPQHF.

This clone occurred once. V and J are TRBV30 and TRBJ1-6; D is unresolved. CDR3 length equals 17 residues. V was pared by 2 bases and J by 0 bases, with 14 bases between. Germline assignment: CDR1 GTSNPN and CDR2 SVGIG (reference sequence). The CDR3 sequence is CAWSPYSGSSYNSPLHF. The CDR3 DNA reads TGTGCCTGGAGTCCCTACTCCGGGAGCTCCTATAATTCACCCCTCCACTTT. Based on the CDR3 plus reference TRBV30 and TRBJ1-6, the full variable domain is SQTIHQWPATLVQPVGSPLSLECTVEGTSNPNLYWYRQAAGRGLQLLFYSVGIGQISSEVPQNLSASRPQDRQFILSSKKLLLSDSGFYLCAWSPYSGSSYNSPLHFGNGTRLTVT.

J is TRBJ1-2 and V is TRBV5-1; 7 bases agree with TRBD1. The CDR3 covers 15 residues. Trimming took 1 base from V and 6 from J; bases not matched to a gene: 9. The germline gives CDR1 SGHRS, CDR2 YFSETQ. CDR3 protein: CASSLIGGAWHGYTF. In nucleotides, the CDR3 is TGCGCCAGCAGCTTGATAGGGGGCGCGTGGCATGGCTACACCTTC.

The V call is TRBV7-9, the J call TRBJ2-1, with 10 bases aligning to TRBD1. The CDR3 runs to 15 residues. Germline lookup yields CDR1 SEHNR and CDR2 FQNEAQ (reference sequence). The V segment lost 3 bases and the J segment 4 bases; nucleotides outside the gene matches: 3. The CDR3 region has the DNA TGTGCCAGCAGCTTTGGGACAGGGGATTACAATGAGCAGTTCTTC. The encoded protein is CASSFGTGDYNEQFF.

This chain connects TRBV11-3 to TRBJ2-2; a weak D match, TRBD2 (6 bases). The length of the CDR3 is 13 residues. Between the trimmed V and J ends, which lost 2 bases and 6 bases, there was a span of 7 bases. Germline CDR1 SGHNT, CDR2 YENEEA. CDR3 coding DNA: TGTGCCAGCAGCTTAAGGGACTCCGGGGAGCTGTTTTTT. It codes for CASSLRDSGELFF.

The rearrangement uses TRBV18 and TRBJ2-7; 11 bases are a match to TRBD2. In germline, CDR1 is KGHSH, CDR2 LQKENI. J was trimmed by 0 bases and V by 1 base; bases with no gene match: 8. CDR3 length equals 18 residues. CDR3 in DNA: TGTGCCAGCTCACCACGGGGTAGCGGGGGGGATCCCTCCTACGAGCAGTACTTC. Its protein product is CASSPRGSGGDPSYEQYF.

The rearrangement links TRBV18 to TRBJ2-3; D might be TRBD2 (7 bases). The CDR3 spans 17 residues. In germline, CDR1 is KGHSH, CDR2 LQKENI. Between the trimmed V and J ends, which lost 5 bases and 1 base, there was a span of 19 bases. The CDR3 loop is CASSTYEGGGGTDTQYF. As DNA, the CDR3 is TGTGCCAGCTCAACGTACGAAGGGGGGGGTGGCACAGATACGCAGTATTTT.

The chain is built from TRBV30 and TRBJ2-1, with a tentative D call TRBD1 (7 bases). There are 15 residues in the CDR3. V lost 2 bases to trimming and J lost 1 base, with 12 bases between them. Germline V gene lookup returns CDR1 GTSNPN and CDR2 SVGIG (reference sequence). The CDR3 region has the DNA TGTGCCTGGAGTCAGCCAGGGGGGTCCTACAATGAGCAGTTCTTC. Translation: CAWSQPGGSYNEQFF.

The DNA for the CDR3 is TGCAGCGTTGAAGATCAGGCCAGGGGCTCTGGAAACACCATATATTTT. Translated: CSVEDQARGSGNTIYF. The chain joins TRBV29-1 to TRBJ1-3; possible D gene TRBD1, 6 bases. Trimming took off 0 bases at V and 0 bases at J, with 12 bases between the two ends. Germline CDR1 and CDR2: SQVTM and ANQGSEA. The CDR3 is 16 amino acids.

The V call is TRBV5-1, the J call TRBJ2-3, with 8 bases fitting TRBD2. From germline, CDR1 is SGHRS and CDR2 YFSETQ. J gave up 5 bases and V 0 bases, and 8 bases lay outside the gene matches. The CDR3 length is 16 residues. The CDR3 is CASSLDTSGRGDTQYF. CDR3 nucleotide sequence: TGCGCCAGCAGCTTGGATACTAGCGGACGGGGAGATACGCAGTATTTT.

The genes are TRBV2 and TRBJ1-5, with a possible D match to TRBD1 (5 bases). CDR3 length: 15 residues. Germline V lookup: CDR1 SNHLY, CDR2 FYNNEI. V was shortened by 6 bases and J by 6 bases, with 18 bases between the two germline ends. In nucleotides, the CDR3 is TGTGCCAGCAGCCCAGGGTTCTCATCAAGTCAGCCCCAGCATTTT. Translating it yields CASSPGFSSSQPQHF. The variable domain in full, completed from reference TRBV2 and TRBJ1-5, reads EPEVTQTPSHQVTQMGQEVILRCVPISNHLYFYWYRQILGQKVEFLVSFYNNEISEKSEIFDDQFSVERPDGSNFTLKIRSTKLEDSAMYFCASSPGFSSSQPQHFGDGTRLSIL.

This clone occurred a few times. DNA for the CDR3: TGCGCCAGCAGCTTGAACTTCGGGGACTATCCCTACGAGCAGTACTTC. It specifies CASSLNFGDYPYEQYF. The V gene is TRBV5-1, the J gene TRBJ2-7; 7 nucleotides align to TRBD2. The V segment lost 1 base and the J segment 2 bases; nucleotides outside the gene matches: 9. CDR1 and CDR2 from the germline V gene are SGHRS and YFSETQ. The CDR3 has 16 amino acids.